What follows is one T cell receptor beta chain and its context. Its antigen is not known. Sequencing used immunoSEQ multiplex PCR; TCRdb keeps in-frame clones, though not all of them. Of about 2,500 clones detected, approximately 80% appear once; the ten largest clones hold approximately 15%. Resections took place in Japan or China from about 2013 to 2017. Two lung cancer pathologists independently confirmed each histologic diagnosis. The V and J ends lost 6 bases and 2 bases, in that order; junction bases with no gene match: 8. From germline, CDR1 is MNHEY and CDR2 SMNVEV (reference sequence). The CDR3 length is 16 residues. The sample is drawn from a study of immune evolution from preneoplasia to lung adenocarcinoma. Study results and caveats: Later-stage lesions seemingly showed higher T cell density and diversity than normal lung. From normal lung to invasive adenocarcinoma, top clone frequencies appeared to decrease.

The TCR sequence derives from a person aged 70 to 80 with lung adenocarcinoma. Sequenced: FFPE adjacent normal lung tissue. The V call is TRBV27, the J call TRBJ2-5; TRBD2 aligns across 11 bases. CDR3: CASRGILAGEQETQYF. In nucleotides, the CDR3 is TGTGCCAGCAGAGGAATACTAGCGGGGGAACAAGAGACCCAGTACTTC.